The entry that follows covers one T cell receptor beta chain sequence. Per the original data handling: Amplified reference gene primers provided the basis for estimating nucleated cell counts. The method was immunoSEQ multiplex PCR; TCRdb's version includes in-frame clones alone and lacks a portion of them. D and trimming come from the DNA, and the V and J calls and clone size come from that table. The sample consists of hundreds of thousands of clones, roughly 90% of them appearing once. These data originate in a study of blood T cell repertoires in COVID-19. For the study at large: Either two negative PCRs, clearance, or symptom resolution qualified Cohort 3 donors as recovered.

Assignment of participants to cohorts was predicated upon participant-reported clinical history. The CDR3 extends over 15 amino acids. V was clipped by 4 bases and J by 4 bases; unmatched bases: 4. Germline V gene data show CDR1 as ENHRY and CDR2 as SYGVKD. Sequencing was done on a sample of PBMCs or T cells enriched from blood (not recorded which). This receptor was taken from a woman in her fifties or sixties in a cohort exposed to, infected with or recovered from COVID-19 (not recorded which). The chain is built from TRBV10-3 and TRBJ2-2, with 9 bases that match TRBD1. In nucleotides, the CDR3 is TGTGCCATCAGTGCGGGACAGGGAGGCACCGGGGAGCTGTTTTTT. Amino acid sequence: CAISAGQGGTGELFF.